The following is a TCR beta chain sequence with its context. What it binds is not known. PCR employed 60 Vbeta and 13 Jbeta primers. In the original workflow: Later, an analysis found 80 million or so unique TCR beta chains, and 9.5 million to 12 million of these were shared. Sequencing was performed with immunoSEQ multiplex PCR; in TCRdb, only in-frame clones are kept and a portion is missing. The D gene and trimming were derived from the DNA, and the V and J assignments and clone size from that table. The table has 150,000 to 200,000 clones, 82% seen once. The data derive from a study of cytomegalovirus exposure and HLA in healthy donors. The study's findings and limits: A prior analysis recorded that most TCR beta V segments were productive about 90% or about 30% of the time.

The germline V gene has CDR1 MGHRA and CDR2 YSYEKL. The CDR3 sequence is 16 residues long. V shed 4 bases, J shed 4 bases, and the junction held 12 bases outside the gene matches. The sequenced material came from PBMCs. This clonotype originated in a man aged 45-65 years in good health and CMV-seropositive. V and J are TRBV4-1 and TRBJ2-5, with 7 bases aligning to TRBD1. CDR3 DNA: TGCGCCAGCAGCCCACAGACAGGGCTTTTTCGAGAGACCCAGTACTTC. Translating gives CASSPQTGLFRETQYF.